Below are 25 T cell receptor beta chains sequenced from a single sample in a study of T cell repertoires in cytomegalovirus infection. Their recognized antigens are unknown. MiXCR was run by TCRdb on the reads, yielding one entry per CDR3 protein. This table holds 450,000 to 650,000 distinct CDR3 sequences, 35% to 50% found once. The sample was cultured PBMCs, taken from culture after CMV antigen stimulation. The origin of the receptors is a human donor in good health (CMV status not recorded). Some clones in this sample may be carry-over from other donors' samples.

The table lists this clonotype with a few counts. The rearrangement links TRBV7-8 to TRBJ2-1, with 11 bases that match TRBD2. Germline V gene data show CDR1 as SGHVS and CDR2 as FQNEAQ. This CDR3 region has 17 residues. V lost 0 bases and J lost 9; bases outside the gene matches: 10. In DNA form, the CDR3 reads TGTGCCAGCAGCTTAGCGGATGCACTAGCGGGAGAGGTTGAGCAGTTCTTC. Its translation is CASSLADALAGEVEQFF. The full variable domain, rest sourced from reference TRBV7-8 and TRBJ2-1, is GAGVSQSPRYKVAKRGQDVALRCDPISGHVSLFWYQQALGQGPEFLTYFQNEAQLDKSGLPSDRFFAERPEGSVSTLKIQRTQQEDSAVYLCASSLADALAGEVEQFFGPGTRLTVL.

The rearrangement uses TRBV6-2 or TRBV6-3 and TRBJ2-2; 11 bases fit TRBD2. The CDR3 contains 17 residues. In germline, CDR1 is MNHEY, CDR2 SVGEGT. The V segment lost 2 bases and the J segment 5 bases; nucleotides outside the gene matches: 7. The CDR3 nucleotides read TGTGCCAGCAGTTACCTAACTAGCGGGGGCCGAACCGGGGAGCTGTTTTTT. Protein: CASSYLTSGGRTGELFF.

The chain couples TRBV2 to TRBJ1-6; 7 nucleotides agree with TRBD1. Trimming removed 2 bases from V and 1 base from J; junction bases left unmatched: 5. Germline values: CDR1 SNHLY, CDR2 FYNNEI. The CDR3 runs 17 residues. CDR3 DNA sequence: TGTGCCAGCAGTGAAAACAGGGGCGGGTCCTATAATTCACCCCTCCACTTT. It encodes CASSENRGGSYNSPLHF. Supplemented by reference TRBV2 and TRBJ1-6, the full variable domain reads EPEVTQTPSHQVTQMGQEVILRCVPISNHLYFYWYRQILGQKVEFLVSFYNNEISEKSEIFDDQFSVERPDGSNFTLKIRSTKLEDSAMYFCASSENRGGSYNSPLHFGNGTRLTVT.

CDR3 sequence reads: CASSPSSGGGPDTQYF. The CDR3 DNA sequence: TGTGCCAGCAGCCCCAGTAGCGGGGGGGGGCCAGATACGCAGTATTTT. The V call is TRBV7-2, the J call TRBJ2-3, with 11 bases aligning to TRBD2. The CDR3 consists of 16 residues. Trimming took 5 bases from V and 4 from J; bases not matched to a gene: 8. The V gene's germline CDR1 is SGHTA and CDR2 FQGNSA. Full variable domain (rest looked up from reference TRBV7-2 and TRBJ2-3): GAGVSQSPSNKVTEKGKDVELRCDPISGHTALYWYRQSLGQGLEFLIYFQGNSAPDKSGLPSDRFSAERTGGSVSTLTIQRTQQEDSAVYLCASSPSSGGGPDTQYFGPGTRLTVL.

CDR3 amino acids: CASRGGRAYNEQFF. In nucleotides, the CDR3 is TGTGCCAGCAGAGGGGGAAGGGCCTACAATGAGCAGTTCTTC. The chain carries TRBV6-2 or TRBV6-3 and TRBJ2-1; D perhaps matches TRBD1 (6 bases). Germline V lookup: CDR1 MNHEY, CDR2 SVGEGT. The V gene lost 6 bases and the J gene lost 2 bases, with 11 bases spanning the gap. This CDR3 has 14 amino acids.

The V gene is TRBV7-6, the J gene TRBJ2-2; D is possibly TRBD2 (6 bases). Deletions cut 5 bases from V and 7 bases from J, with 20 bases between. Per germline, CDR1 SGHVS and CDR2 FNYEAQ. This CDR3 region has 16 residues. CDR3 residues: CASSRFGWAGGGELFF. The CDR3 region has the DNA TGTGCCAGCAGCCGTTTTGGATGGGCCGGGGGCGGGGAGCTGTTTTTT.

V is TRBV12-3 or TRBV12-4 and J is TRBJ2-7; 8 bases match TRBD2. Trimming at V came to 4 bases and at J to 2 bases, leaving 7 bases not matched to a gene. The CDR3 is 15 residues long. CDR3 in amino acids: CASSYRSGNAYEQYF. The DNA of the CDR3 is TGTGCCAGCAGTTACCGTAGCGGGAACGCCTACGAGCAGTACTTC.

This clonotype was seen a few times. V gene TRBV29-1 combines with J gene TRBJ2-3; no firm D call. The germline V gene has CDR1 SQVTM and CDR2 ANQGSEA. The CDR3 has 11 residues. V lost 4 bases, J lost 6 bases, and 8 bases lay in between. CDR3 sequence reads: CSVVPPDTQYF. CDR3 coding DNA: TGCAGCGTTGTTCCGCCCGATACGCAGTATTTT.

The gene calls are TRBV28 and TRBJ2-7; perhaps TRBD1 as D (6 bases). V dropped 3 bases and J dropped 3 bases, with 18 bases sitting between them. The CDR3 is 16 amino acids. The germline V gene encodes CDR1 MDHEN and CDR2 SYDVKM. The CDR3 spells CASSLVRDNPIYEQYF. CDR3 sequence (DNA): TGTGCCAGCAGTTTGGTCCGGGACAACCCCATCTACGAGCAGTACTTC.

The chain has TRBV24-1 and TRBJ2-1; D remains ambiguous. CDR1 KGHDR and CDR2 SFDVKD come from the germline V gene. This CDR3 comprises 17 residues. V lost 0 bases, J lost 0 bases, and 11 bases lay in between. Here the CDR3 reads CATSDLVGPSSYNEQFF. In DNA, the CDR3 is TGTGCCACCAGTGATTTGGTAGGTCCGAGCTCCTACAATGAGCAGTTCTTC.

This rearrangement joins TRBV2 to TRBJ1-6; 7 bases align to TRBD1. CDR1 is SNHLY, CDR2 FYNNEI, per germline. This CDR3 contains 14 residues. The ends lost 6 bases at V and 5 bases at J; junction bases unmatched: 4. CDR3 nucleotides: TGTGCCAGCAGCTCCGACAGGGATAATTCACCCCTCCACTTT. It specifies CASSSDRDNSPLHF.

The chain links TRBV5-4 to TRBJ2-7; D may be TRBD2 (6 bases). CDR1 and CDR2 (germline): SGHNT, YYREEE (reference sequence). V lost 0 bases, J lost 4 bases, and 11 bases lay in between. The CDR3 has 14 amino acids. The CDR3, as DNA: TGTGCCAGCAGCTTGGAGGCTAGCGTGTACGAGCAGTACTTC. Protein sequence: CASSLEASVYEQYF.

The CDR3 nucleotides read TGTGCCAGCAGTTTCCGACAGGGGGGGGGCTACACCTTC. Protein product: CASSFRQGGGYTF. The V gene is TRBV28, the J gene TRBJ1-2, with 9 bases identical to TRBD1. CDR1 MDHEN and CDR2 SYDVKM come from the germline V gene. After removal of 3 bases from V and 8 bases from J, the junction contained 4 bases not matched to a gene. The CDR3 is 13 amino acids.

This chain links TRBV7-2 with TRBJ2-1; possibly TRBD2 for D (7 bases). Trimming removed 5 bases from V and 5 bases from J, with 22 bases in between. The germline CDR1 and CDR2 sequences are SGHTA and FQGNSA. This CDR3 region has 17 residues. CDR3 nucleotide sequence: TGTGCCAGCAGCCTTCCTTTCTACACGGGGGGCAACAATGAGCAGTTCTTC. Encoded protein: CASSLPFYTGGNNEQFF.

This sequence joins TRBV28 and TRBJ2-7; D gene uncertain. Germline V gene data show CDR1 as MDHEN and CDR2 as SYDVKM. The CDR3 loop spans 11 amino acids. V dropped 8 bases and J dropped 4 bases, with 9 bases sitting between them. The CDR3 loop is CASGYPYEQYF. CDR3 nucleotides: TGTGCCAGCGGTTACCCGTACGAGCAGTACTTC.

This rearrangement joins TRBV7-6 to TRBJ1-6; no definite D call. There are 14 residues in the CDR3. V lost 5 bases and J lost 7, with 12 bases in between. Germline V gene data show CDR1 as SGHVS and CDR2 as FNYEAQ. Here the CDR3 reads CASSMSSTNSPLHF. In nucleotides, the CDR3 is TGTGCCAGCAGCATGTCAAGTACGAATTCACCCCTCCACTTT.

This chain connects TRBV7-2 to TRBJ2-7, with a weak D call TRBD2 (6 bases). V lost 5 bases, J lost 3 bases, and 14 bases lay in between. CDR1 SGHTA and CDR2 FQGNSA come from the germline V gene. The CDR3 is 14 amino acids. The CDR3 spells CASSEEGSYYEQYF. DNA of the CDR3: TGTGCCAGCAGCGAGGAGGGTTCTTACTACGAGCAGTACTTC.

The chain carries TRBV7-6 and TRBJ2-1; tentative D call: TRBD2 (5 bases). Germline V CDR1 and CDR2: SGHVS, FNYEAQ. The CDR3 length is 15 residues. Trimming took 1 base from V and 5 from J, leaving 12 bases between them. The CDR3 nucleotides are TGTGCCAGCAGCTTAGAGCCTAGCCGAGACAATGAGCAGTTCTTC. This translates into CASSLEPSRDNEQFF.

This clonotype was recorded only once. One end of the junction is discordant with germline, which a read error may explain. This chain joins TRBV5-1 and TRBJ1-3; D uncertain. There are 13 residues in the CDR3. The germline CDR1 and CDR2 sequences are SGHRS and YFSETQ. CDR3 amino acids: CASRLGKGNTIYF. CDR3 sequence (DNA): TGCGCCAGCAGGTTGGGGAAAGGAAACACCATATATTTT.

The chain is built from TRBV20-1 and TRBJ1-6; D is ambiguous. Germline CDR1 and CDR2: DFQATT and SNEGSKA (reference sequence). The CDR3 has 16 residues. Trimming removed 1 base from V and 0 bases from J, with 10 bases in between. The chain's CDR3 is CSARVAGSSYNSPLHF. CDR3 in DNA: TGCAGTGCTAGAGTTGCAGGTAGCTCCTATAATTCACCCCTCCACTTT.

The rearrangement joins TRBV11-2 to TRBJ2-7; 11 nucleotides align to TRBD2. CDR3 size: 15 residues. CDR1 and CDR2 (germline): SGHAT, FQNNGV. V trimming: 5 bases; J trimming: 2 bases; junction bases outside the gene matches: 5. The CDR3 here is CASSDTTSGTYEQYF. The DNA for the CDR3 is TGTGCCAGCAGCGATACGACTAGCGGGACCTACGAGCAGTACTTC.

The chain combines TRBV2 with TRBJ1-1; D remains unclear. V lost 6 bases, J lost 6 bases, and 5 bases lay in between. Per the germline V gene, CDR1 is SNHLY and CDR2 is FYNNEI. The CDR3 spans 10 residues. CDR3 nucleotide sequence: TGTGCCAGCAGGGGTTCTGAAGCTTTCTTT. It encodes CASRGSEAFF.

This clonotype was seen only a few times. The chain combines TRBV6-1 with TRBJ2-5; tentatively, D is TRBD2 (6 bases). Germline V lookup: CDR1 MNHNS, CDR2 SASEGT. V was clipped by 4 bases and J by 5 bases, with 20 bases between them. This CDR3 contains 16 residues. The CDR3 DNA follows: TGTGCCAGCAGTGGCGGGAACGACAAGGGGACGGAGACCCAGTACTTC. This sequence encodes CASSGGNDKGTETQYF.

The V call is TRBV12-3 or TRBV12-4, the J call TRBJ1-5; no clear D. Deletions cut 4 bases from V and 0 bases from J, with 7 bases between. This CDR3 is built from 14 residues. CDR3 sequence: CASSSQYSNQPQHF. The CDR3, as DNA: TGTGCCAGCAGTTCACAGTATAGCAATCAGCCCCAGCATTTT.

Details on this clonotype: Germline is not matched at one junction end, which may reflect a read error. This chain connects TRBV6-5 to TRBJ1-4; possibly TRBD1 for D (5 bases). CDR3 length: 14 amino acids. Germline values: CDR1 MNHEY, CDR2 SVGAGI. The chain's CDR3 is CASRGGTTSEKLFF. CDR3 nucleotide sequence: TGTGCCAGCAGGGGTGGGACTACTAGTGAAAAACTGTTTTTT.